What follows describes a single TCR beta chain. The antigen is undetermined. The PCR had 60 Vbeta and 13 Jbeta primers. Clones were read by immunoSEQ multiplex PCR, and TCRdb kept only the in-frame ones, dropping some. Found here are 85,000 to 90,000 clones; the top ten clones hold 15%. These data are taken from a study of cytomegalovirus exposure and HLA in healthy donors. Study-level background: There were several hundred genotyped donors. Of these, about 81% fell in the genetic ancestry cluster associated with self-reported Caucasian donors. Study outcomes and limitations: Previous analysis showed most TCR beta V segments were productive about 87% or about 30% of the time. A missense DCLRE1C variant was associated with V- and J-gene trimming of TCR beta chains in a later analysis, and an independent cohort replicated the association.

Trimming removed 8 bases from V and 2 bases from J, with 10 bases in between. The CDR3 loop spans 13 amino acids. Germline CDR1 and CDR2: MDHEN and SYDVKM. The J gene is TRBJ1-3, the V gene TRBV28; possibly TRBD1 for D (5 bases). The sequencing input was PBMCs. The clonotype was recovered from a man between 50 and 59 years old in good health and CMV-seropositive. CDR3 amino acids: CASQGDAGNTIYF. As DNA, the CDR3 is TGTGCCAGCCAGGGTGATGCTGGAAACACCATATATTTT.